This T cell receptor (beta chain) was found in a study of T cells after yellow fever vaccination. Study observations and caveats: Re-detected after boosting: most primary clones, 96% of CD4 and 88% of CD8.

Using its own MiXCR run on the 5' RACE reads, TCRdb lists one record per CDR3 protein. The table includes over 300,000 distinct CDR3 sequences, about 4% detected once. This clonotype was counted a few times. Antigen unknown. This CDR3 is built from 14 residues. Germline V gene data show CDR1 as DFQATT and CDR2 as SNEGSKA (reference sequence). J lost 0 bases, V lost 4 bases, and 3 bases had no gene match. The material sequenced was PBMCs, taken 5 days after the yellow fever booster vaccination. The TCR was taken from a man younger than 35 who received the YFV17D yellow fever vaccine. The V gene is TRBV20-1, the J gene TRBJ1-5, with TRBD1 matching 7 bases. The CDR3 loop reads CSAKTGNSNQPQHF. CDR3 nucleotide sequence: TGCAGTGCTAAGACAGGGAATAGCAATCAGCCCCAGCATTTT.